The 12 T cell receptor beta chains reported below all come from one sample, sequenced in a study of regulatory T cells in long-lasting Graves disease (TCRdb year 2021). The library was prepared using multiplex PCR. Sequencing was performed on an Illumina HiSeq 4000. TCR beta libraries were built with iRepertoire HTBI primers and Arm-PCR amplification of CDR3 regions. The public reads were reanalyzed by TCRdb: fastp trimming at Q25, MiXCR alignment, in-frame beta chains only. When rows share a CDR3 protein, they turn into one entry using the most common DNA and genes. The sample table holds 500,000 or so distinct CDR3 sequences, of which approximately 15% were seen once. Jointly, the top ten make up roughly 15% of the sample. The sample's time point label, in plain terms: newly diagnosed GD, antithyroid drugs for less than 3 months. For both TCR sequencing and RNA sequencing, RNA was extracted from PBMCs using TRIzol.

The sample was also reused in another study, on T cells in Graves' hyperthyroidism and ophthalmopathy.

The sample consisted of peripheral blood mononuclear cells (PBMCs), taken at new diagnosis, from a patient treated with antithyroid drugs. These receptors originate from a woman aged 45-60 years with Graves disease. Donor details come from another sample of the same person, matched by shared clones.

This clonotype has at least ten counts. The V and J genes are TRBV20-1 and TRBJ2-7, with TRBD2 identical over 9 bases. The CDR3 loop spans 15 amino acids. The germline CDR1 and CDR2 sequences are DFQATT and SNEGSKA (reference sequence). V was clipped by 5 bases and J by 4 bases; unmatched bases: 12. CDR3 sequence (DNA): TGCAGTGCTCCACATAGCGGGAGAGGAGGGTACGAGCAGTACTTC. Translated, it gives CSAPHSGRGGYEQYF.

The chain couples TRBV11-2 to TRBJ2-7; 7 bases line up with TRBD2. The germline CDR1 and CDR2 sequences are SGHAT and FQNNGV. This CDR3 is 16 amino acids long. J gave up 6 bases and V 2 bases, and 13 bases lay outside the gene matches. The CDR3 loop is CASSLPRGLSAIEQYF. The CDR3 region has the DNA TGTGCCAGCAGCTTACCACGGGGACTAAGTGCTATCGAGCAGTACTTC.

A word on this clonotype: With a much larger clone just one base away, this may be a read error. The chain joins TRBV27 to TRBJ1-2; D call uncertain. The CDR3 covers 13 residues. From germline, CDR1 is MNHEY and CDR2 SMNVEV (reference sequence). The CDR3 DNA follows: TGTACCAGCAGTTTCGTGGGCTCGTATGGCTACACCTTC. Its translation: CTSSFVGSYGYTF.

The table lists this clonotype with many counts. The J gene is TRBJ2-7, the V gene TRBV6-1, with 13 positions matching TRBD2. Germline trimming cut 7 bases from V and 4 bases from J; bases unmatched to any gene: 7. This CDR3 is 15 amino acids long. Per the germline V gene, CDR1 is MNHNS and CDR2 is SASEGT. For the CDR3, the DNA is TGTGCCAGCACTCTGGGACTAGCGGGGACTTACGAGCAGTACTTC. It translates to CASTLGLAGTYEQYF.

This clonotype has ten or more counts. The genes are TRBV12-3 or TRBV12-4 and TRBJ2-5; tentatively, D is TRBD1 or TRBD2 (5 bases each). Trimming took off 3 bases at V and 2 bases at J, with 19 bases between the two ends. The CDR3 has 17 residues. CDR3 in amino acids: CASSLGRGVPGQETQYF. CDR3 coding DNA: TGTGCCAGCAGTTTGGGTCGGGGCGTCCCGGGGCAAGAGACCCAGTACTTC.

This clonotype was found many times. The chain joins TRBV12-3 or TRBV12-4 to TRBJ2-1, with D tentatively TRBD2 (5 bases). The CDR3 covers 13 residues. V gave up 7 bases and J gave up 8 bases, with 15 bases separating them. In DNA, the CDR3 is TGTGCCAGCAATCGGGATCCCGGGGATGAGCAGTTCTTC. This encodes CASNRDPGDEQFF.

The table lists this clonotype with a few counts. The chain combines TRBV12-3 or TRBV12-4 with TRBJ1-4; no reliable D call. With 5 bases removed from V and 2 bases from J, the gap between germline ends came to 9 bases. The CDR3 covers 14 residues. CDR3 nucleotide sequence: TGTGCCAGCAGTGCCCCCCCTACTAATGAAAAACTGTTTTTT. Translating gives CASSAPPTNEKLFF.

This clonotype was found a few times. Given a much more abundant clone one base away, this may be a read error. The CDR3 region is CASNYQGLKGEQYF. CDR3 coding DNA: TGTGCCAGCAATTACCAAGGACTAAAGGGCGAGCAGTACTTC. V gene TRBV6-2 or TRBV6-3 combines with J gene TRBJ2-7; tentatively, D is TRBD2 (6 bases). Germline lookup yields CDR1 MNHEY and CDR2 SVGEGT. CDR3 length: 14 residues.

There are many counts of this clonotype. The chain carries TRBV12-3 or TRBV12-4 and TRBJ2-7, with TRBD2 identical over 13 bases. The CDR3 length is 15 residues. Germline trimming cut 4 bases from V and 5 bases from J; bases unmatched to any gene: 5. The CDR3 region is CASSSEGLAGDEQYF. CDR3 sequence (DNA): TGTGCCAGCAGTTCCGAAGGACTAGCGGGAGACGAGCAGTACTTC.

This clonotype was recorded many times. V usage is TRBV29-1 and J usage is TRBJ2-1; D unresolved. The V and J ends lost 0 bases and 15 bases respectively, with 12 bases between them. The CDR3 spans 11 residues. Germline CDR1 is SQVTM and CDR2 is ANQGSEA. CDR3 coding DNA: TGCAGCGTTGAAGAAAGGGTTGGCGCGTTCTTC. It specifies CSVEERVGAFF.

The sample holds many counts of this clonotype. V usage is TRBV20-1 and J usage is TRBJ1-5; D perhaps matches TRBD1 (6 bases). The germline CDR1 and CDR2 sequences are DFQATT and SNEGSKA (reference sequence). V lost 5 bases to trimming and J lost 7 bases, with 15 bases between them. This CDR3 comprises 13 residues. The CDR3 DNA reads TGCAGTGCTCAGCTGGGGGCGCGGCAGCCCCAGCATTTT. This gives the protein CSAQLGARQPQHF.

This clonotype was observed at least ten times. The V and J genes are TRBV27 and TRBJ2-5; a possible D gene is TRBD2 (5 bases). V was trimmed by 1 base and J by 0 bases, leaving 9 bases between them. The V gene's germline CDR1 is MNHEY and CDR2 SMNVEV (reference sequence). This CDR3 comprises 15 residues. This CDR3 reads CASSLFGGHQETQYF. In nucleotides, the CDR3 is TGTGCCAGCAGTTTATTTGGCGGGCACCAAGAGACCCAGTACTTC.